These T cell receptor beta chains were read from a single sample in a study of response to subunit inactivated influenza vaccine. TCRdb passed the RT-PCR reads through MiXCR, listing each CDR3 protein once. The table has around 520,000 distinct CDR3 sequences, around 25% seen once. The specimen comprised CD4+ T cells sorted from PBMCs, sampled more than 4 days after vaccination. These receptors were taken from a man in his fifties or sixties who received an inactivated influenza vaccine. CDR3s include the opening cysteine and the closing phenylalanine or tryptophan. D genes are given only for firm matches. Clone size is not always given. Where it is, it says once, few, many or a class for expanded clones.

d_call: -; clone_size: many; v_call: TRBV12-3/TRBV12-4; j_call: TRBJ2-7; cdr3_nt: TGTGCCAGCAGTTTGAGAGGACCCTACGAGCAGTACTTC; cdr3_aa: CASSLRGPYEQYF
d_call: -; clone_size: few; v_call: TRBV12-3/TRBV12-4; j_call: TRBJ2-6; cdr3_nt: TGTGCCAGCAGTCCCCTAGGCTCTGGGGCCAACGTCCTGACTTTC; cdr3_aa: CASSPLGSGANVLTF
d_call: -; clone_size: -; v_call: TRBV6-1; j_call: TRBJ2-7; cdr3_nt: TGTGCCAGCAGTCCCAGTCCCTCCCTATCGTACGAGCAGTACTTC; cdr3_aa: CASSPSPSLSYEQYF
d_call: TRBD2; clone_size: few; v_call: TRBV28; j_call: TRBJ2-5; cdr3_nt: TGTGCCAGCAGTTTGCTTAGCGGGGGGCAAGAGACCCAGTACTTC; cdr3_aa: CASSLLSGGQETQYF
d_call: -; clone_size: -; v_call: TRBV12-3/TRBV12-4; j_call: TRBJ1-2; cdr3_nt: TGTGCCAGCAGTATAGGGTCGAACTATGGCTACACCTTC; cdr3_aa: CASSIGSNYGYTF
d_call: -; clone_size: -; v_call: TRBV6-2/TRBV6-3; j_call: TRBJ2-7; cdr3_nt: TGTGCCAGCAGTTTCCTAATAAGTTCGGAGCAGTACTTC; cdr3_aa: CASSFLISSEQYF
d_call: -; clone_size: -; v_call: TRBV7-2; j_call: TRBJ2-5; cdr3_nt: TGTGCCAGCAGCCCGGTGGGGGGTAAACAAGAGACCCAGTACTTC; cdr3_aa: CASSPVGGKQETQYF
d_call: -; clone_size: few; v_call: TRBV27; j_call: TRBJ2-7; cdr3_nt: TGTGCCAGCAGTCCCATCGACGCAAGCTACGAGCAGTACTTC; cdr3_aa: CASSPIDASYEQYF
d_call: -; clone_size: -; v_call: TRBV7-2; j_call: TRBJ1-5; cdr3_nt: TGTGCCAGCAGCTTAGTTTTCTCGGGTAGCAATCAGCCCCAGCATTTT; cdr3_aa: CASSLVFSGSNQPQHF
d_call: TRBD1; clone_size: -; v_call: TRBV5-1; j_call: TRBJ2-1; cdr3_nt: TGCGCCAGCAGGGGGTTCAAGGGGACAGGGGAGTTCTTC; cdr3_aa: CASRGFKGTGEFF
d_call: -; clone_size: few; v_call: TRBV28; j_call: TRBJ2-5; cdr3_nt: TGTGCCAGCAGTTTCCCCCCCTGGCAGGAGAATCAAGAGACCCAGTACTTC; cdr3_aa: CASSFPPWQENQETQYF
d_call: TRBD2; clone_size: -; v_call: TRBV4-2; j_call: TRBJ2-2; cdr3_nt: TGTGCCAGCAGCGGACCGGGGGGACTAGCGGCCCAGAACACCGGGGAGCTGTTTTTT; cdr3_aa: CASSGPGGLAAQNTGELFF
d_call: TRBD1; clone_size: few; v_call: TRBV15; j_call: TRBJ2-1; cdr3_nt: TGTGCCACCAGCAGACAACAGGGGACCCGCTCCTACAATGAGCAGTTCTTC; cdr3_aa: CATSRQQGTRSYNEQFF
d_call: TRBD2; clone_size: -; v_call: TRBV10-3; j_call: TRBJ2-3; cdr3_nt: TGTGCCATCAGGAGTCGCGGGGGTACAGATACGCAGTATTTT; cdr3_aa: CAIRSRGGTDTQYF